This T cell receptor (beta chain) comes out of a study of T-cell memory formation after mild COVID-19. Whole-study context: For the most part, TCR clusters were specific to one donor.

Whole-study findings and limits: Several responding clones turned up in pre-infection memory, indicating that cross-reactive memory may have taken part.

5'RACE, which relied on constant-segment primers, yielded TCR alpha and TCR beta cDNA libraries carrying sample barcodes and UMIs. MiXCR, applied by TCRdb to the 5' RACE reads, yields one record per CDR3 protein. Seen here are roughly 280,000 distinct CDR3 sequences, 15% to 20% observed once, and the top ten hold approximately 23%. CDR3 length equals 14 residues. J lost 4 bases, V lost 5 bases, and 10 bases had no gene match. Germline V CDR1 and CDR2: DFQATT, SNEGSKA (reference sequence). This clonotype has a handful of counts. Its antigen is not identified. The sequenced sample consisted of PBMCs or a T cell subset sorted from them (not recorded which). This sequence joins TRBV20-1 and TRBJ1-2, with 7 positions matching TRBD1. The receptor was isolated from a man younger than 35 who had mild COVID-19 (a few samples of this study predate the infection). Cell type and time point are not known. For the CDR3, the DNA is TGCAGTGCTCCTTCCGGGACAGACCTCTATGGCTACACCTTC. Its protein product is CSAPSGTDLYGYTF.